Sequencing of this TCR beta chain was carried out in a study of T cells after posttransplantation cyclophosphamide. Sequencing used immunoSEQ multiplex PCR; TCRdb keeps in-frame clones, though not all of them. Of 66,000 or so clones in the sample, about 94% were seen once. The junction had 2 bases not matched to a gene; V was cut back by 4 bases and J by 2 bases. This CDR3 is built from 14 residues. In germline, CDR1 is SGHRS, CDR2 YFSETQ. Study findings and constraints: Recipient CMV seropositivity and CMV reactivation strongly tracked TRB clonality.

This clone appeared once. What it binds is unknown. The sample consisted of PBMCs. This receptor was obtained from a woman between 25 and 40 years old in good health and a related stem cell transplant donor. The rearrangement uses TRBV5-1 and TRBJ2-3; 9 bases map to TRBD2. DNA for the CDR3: TGCGCCAGCAGCAGCGGGGGGCCCACAGATACGCAGTATTTT. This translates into CASSSGGPTDTQYF.